The 16 T cell receptor beta chains in this list originate from one sample, sequenced in a study of blood T cell repertoires in COVID-19. Data came from immunoSEQ multiplex PCR; TCRdb stores just in-frame clones and leaves some out. Among roughly 200,000 clones listed, 75% to 90% were seen once. The sequenced sample was PBMCs or T cells enriched from blood (not recorded which). The origin of the receptors is a woman aged 25 to 39 who had recovered from COVID-19.

The chain employs TRBV2 and TRBJ1-1; D not certain. This CDR3 region has 12 residues. The V end lost 7 bases, the J end lost 3 bases, and 9 bases lay between the germline ends. Per germline, CDR1 SNHLY and CDR2 FYNNEI. The CDR3 region is CASIKQDTEAFF. The CDR3 region has the DNA TGTGCCAGCATCAAGCAGGACACTGAAGCTTTCTTT.

V usage is TRBV19 and J usage is TRBJ1-4; weak D call: TRBD1 (5 bases). Germline-derived CDR1 and CDR2 are LNHDA and SQIVND (reference sequence). This CDR3 has 13 residues. V dropped 0 bases and J dropped 8 bases, with 7 bases sitting between them. CDR3 protein: CASSIDSGEKLFF. The CDR3 region has the DNA TGTGCCAGTAGTATAGATTCAGGGGAAAAACTGTTTTTT.

The chain carries TRBV7-8 and TRBJ1-2; D gene ambiguous. V was cut by 4 bases and J by 2 bases, with 11 bases left in between. The CDR3 is 14 amino acids. CDR1 SGHVS and CDR2 FQNEAQ come from the germline V gene. The CDR3 DNA sequence: TGTGCCAGCAGCTCCTTGACAAGAAACTATGGCTACACCTTC. This translates into CASSSLTRNYGYTF.

This clone was seen just once. The chain couples TRBV7-2 to TRBJ2-5; TRBD1 aligns across 8 bases. V shed 5 bases, J shed 4 bases, and the junction held 6 bases outside the gene matches. From germline, CDR1 is SGHTA and CDR2 FQGNSA. There are 14 residues in the CDR3. The CDR3 bases are TGTGCCAGCAGCAACCCAGACAGGGGAGAGACCCAGTACTTC. It translates to CASSNPDRGETQYF.

The chain couples TRBV27 to TRBJ1-2; a possible D gene is TRBD1 (6 bases). The CDR3 length is 13 residues. V was pared by 5 bases and J by 4 bases, with 11 bases between. The germline V gene encodes CDR1 MNHEY and CDR2 SMNVEV (reference sequence). CDR3 in DNA: TGTGCCAGCAGTCAACAGGGCTTCTATGGCTACACCTTC. Translating gives CASSQQGFYGYTF.

This rearrangement joins TRBV6-1 to TRBJ1-5; the match to TRBD1 covers 7 bases. Germline values: CDR1 MNHNS, CDR2 SASEGT. Trimming cost V 2 bases and J 0 bases; bases outside gene matches: 1. The CDR3 runs to 15 residues. CDR3: CASSESGGSNQPQHF. For the CDR3, the DNA is TGTGCCAGCAGTGAATCAGGGGGTAGCAATCAGCCCCAGCATTTT.

This clone was picked up a small number of times. V is TRBV18 and J is TRBJ2-2; the D gene is possibly TRBD1 (6 bases). CDR3 size: 15 residues. V was cut by 6 bases and J by 7 bases, with 18 bases left in between. Germline V lookup: CDR1 KGHSH, CDR2 LQKENI. Here the CDR3 DNA reads TGTGCCAGCTCGGCGGACAGACCGCGGAACGGGGAGCTGTTTTTT. Translated, it gives CASSADRPRNGELFF. Together with reference TRBV18 and TRBJ2-2, the CDR3 gives the full variable domain: NAGVMQNPRHLVRRRGQEARLRCSPMKGHSHVYWYRQLPEEGLKFMVYLQKENIIDESGMPKERFSAEFPKEGPSILRIQQVVRGDSAAYFCASSADRPRNGELFFGEGSRLTVL.

The sample holds a few counts of this clone. V is TRBV5-6 and J is TRBJ1-1; a possible D gene is TRBD1 (6 bases). The CDR3 is made up of 17 amino acids. CDR1 and CDR2 (germline): SGHDT, YYEEEE. Trimming removed 3 bases from V and 1 base from J, with 19 bases in between. CDR3 nucleotide sequence: TGTGCCAGCAGCTCCCTACGGGGGGGCAAGGGGAACACTGAAGCTTTCTTT. Translation gives CASSSLRGGKGNTEAFF.

The rearrangement joins TRBV7-7 to TRBJ2-1; unclear D gene. Germline V CDR1 and CDR2: SSHAT, FNYEAQ (reference sequence). Trimming left V 5 bases short and J 5 bases short, with 16 bases between. The CDR3 is made up of 15 amino acids. The CDR3 bases are TGTGCCAGCAGCCCCGGGTCAAGGTGGGACAATGAGCAGTTCTTC. Its translation is CASSPGSRWDNEQFF.

The rearrangement joins TRBV5-1 to TRBJ1-5; no firm D call. V was trimmed by 0 bases and J by 4 bases, leaving 5 bases between them. The CDR3 consists of 13 residues. Germline CDR1 is SGHRS and CDR2 is YFSETQ. The CDR3 DNA is TGCGCCAGCAGCTTGGATCCGAATCAGCCCCAGCATTTT. Protein sequence: CASSLDPNQPQHF.

The chain has TRBV9 and TRBJ2-1; D gene unclear. The V end lost 0 bases, the J end lost 6 bases, and 7 bases lay between the germline ends. The CDR3 is made up of 13 amino acids. CDR1 and CDR2 (germline): SGDLS, YYNGEE. The CDR3 reads CASSVGTVNEQFF. In DNA form, the CDR3 reads TGTGCCAGCAGCGTAGGCACGGTCAATGAGCAGTTCTTC.

The CDR3 loop is CASSQDLGNQPQHF. The DNA of the CDR3 is TGCGCCAGCAGCCAAGATCTCGGCAATCAGCCCCAGCATTTT. The chain links TRBV4-3 to TRBJ1-5; D gene ambiguous. Germline lookup yields CDR1 LGHNA and CDR2 YSLEER. There are 14 residues in the CDR3. Trimming took 0 bases from V and 2 from J, leaving 5 bases between them.

J is TRBJ1-1 and V is TRBV10-3, with 8 bases lining up with TRBD1. J gave up 4 bases and V 0 bases, and 7 bases lay outside the gene matches. Germline-derived CDR1 and CDR2 are ENHRY and SYGVKD. This CDR3 is built from 16 residues. The CDR3 protein is CAISESVRGRSTEAFF. The CDR3 nucleotides are TGTGCCATCAGTGAGTCTGTCAGGGGGCGAAGCACTGAAGCTTTCTTT.

V is TRBV12-3 or TRBV12-4 and J is TRBJ1-1, with D hard to call. The CDR3 is 10 residues long. V was pared by 5 bases and J by 9 bases, with 7 bases between. In nucleotides, the CDR3 is TGTGCCAGCAGTGCGATTAAAGCTTTCTTT. It specifies CASSAIKAFF.

The chain recombines TRBV6-2 or TRBV6-3 with TRBJ1-2, with D perhaps matching TRBD1 (6 bases). V shed 3 bases and J shed 6 bases, with 11 bases lying between them. CDR1 and CDR2 from the germline V gene are MNHEY and SVGEGT. The CDR3 length is 13 residues. The CDR3 region has the DNA TGTGCCAGCAGTTATGCGAAGGGGGATGGCTACACCTTC. This sequence encodes CASSYAKGDGYTF.

DNA for the CDR3: TGTGCCAGCAGCCAAGGGACTAGCGGGGAGACCCAGTACTTC. This translates into CASSQGTSGETQYF. J is TRBJ2-5 and V is TRBV3-1 (or the pseudogene TRBV3-2); 11 bases map to TRBD2. Germline assignment: CDR1 LGHDT and CDR2 YNNKEL (reference sequence). The CDR3 has 14 amino acids. V shed 1 base, J shed 5 bases, and the junction held 0 bases outside the gene matches.